The subject of this entry is one T cell receptor beta chain. This table comes from immunoSEQ multiplex PCR, and its TCRdb copy is limited to in-frame clones, with some not included. This table has about 280,000 clones, 86% appearing once. The V gene end was trimmed by 7 bases and the J gene end by 1 base; junction bases not matched to a gene: 12. The CDR3 is made up of 16 amino acids. CDR1 LNHDA and CDR2 SQIVND come from the germline V gene (reference sequence). This sample stems from a study of blood T cell repertoires in COVID-19. This receptor was obtained from a woman aged 65 to 85 with COVID-19, enrolled during active disease. The V and J genes are TRBV19 and TRBJ1-2; 7 bases are shared with TRBD1. Material: peripheral blood. The CDR3: CASTQPTGRFNYGYTF. The CDR3 DNA sequence: TGTGCCAGTACCCAACCGACAGGGCGGTTTAACTATGGCTACACCTTC.